This T cell receptor beta chain was captured in a study of cytomegalovirus exposure and HLA in healthy donors. Across the whole study: The roughly 110 validation repertoires were produced on the same platform as the approximately 670 repertoires of the first cohort. This was reported in a later analysis. Regarding the study as a whole: Rare TCR sequences dominated, though some public TCRs recurred in many donors. CMV antigen specificity of three CMV-associated chains was confirmed in vitro. There were over 150 TCR beta chains listed as cytomegalovirus-associated.

Many counts were recorded for this clone. The antigen remains unidentified. One junction end disagrees with the germline gene, perhaps due to a read error. The method was immunoSEQ multiplex PCR; TCRdb's version includes in-frame clones alone and lacks a portion of them. This table has roughly 200,000 clones, around nine tenths appearing once. CDR1 is LNHDA and CDR2 is SQIVND in the germline V gene (reference sequence). CDR3 length: 12 residues. The sample consisted of PBMCs. This TCR was recovered from a man aged 30 to 39 in good health and CMV-seropositive. The chain combines TRBV19 with TRBJ2-7; D remains unclear. DNA for the CDR3: TGTGCCACTAGTCACAGTACGTACGAGCAGTACTTC. This gives the protein CATSHSTYEQYF.